This paragraph reports one T cell receptor (beta chain). These data come from a study of blood T cell repertoires in COVID-19. Overall study: In each case, the material was cDNA or gDNA derived from T cells, B-cell-depleted T cells, or PBMCs.

This CDR3 is built from 16 residues. CDR1 is KGHDR, CDR2 SFDVKD, per germline. The V gene end was trimmed by 3 bases and the J gene end by 2 bases; junction bases not matched to a gene: 6. This table comes from immunoSEQ multiplex PCR, and its TCRdb copy is limited to in-frame clones, with some not included. Of 100,000 or so clones listed, about 80% are singletons. The specimen sequenced was peripheral blood. The TCR sequence derives from a woman between 70 and 85 years old with acute or convalescent COVID-19. The rearrangement joins TRBV24-1 to TRBJ1-3; 7 nucleotides align to TRBD1. This CDR3 is CATSDHQGETGNTIYF. The CDR3 DNA reads as TGTGCCACCAGTGATCATCAGGGGGAAACTGGAAACACCATATATTTT.